Listed below are T cell receptor beta chains from one sample, sequenced in a study of T cell responses to AZD1222 COVID-19 vaccine. The table came from immunoSEQ multiplex PCR; TCRdb's copy has only in-frame clones and leaves some out. The sample records 160,000 or so clones, approximately 88% being singletons. The material was peripheral blood, obtained on day 0 of AZD1222 vaccination. These receptors were obtained from an adult in good health. The CDR3 runs from the conserved cysteine through the conserved F or W. D genes are given only for firm matches. Only part of the rows carry a size: once, few, many, or a class if the clone is expanded.

V gene: TRBV4-3
J gene: TRBJ1-5
D gene: NA
clone size: NA
CDR3 DNA: TGCGCCAGCAGCCAAGATCTTGGACAGATGAGGCCCCAGCATTTT
CDR3 protein: CASSQDLGQMRPQHF

V gene: TRBV18
J gene: TRBJ2-7
D gene: TRBD2
clone size: NA
CDR3 DNA: TGTGCCAGCTCACCATCTACTAGCGGGAGCCACGAGCAGTACTTC
CDR3 protein: CASSPSTSGSHEQYF

V gene: TRBV7-8
J gene: TRBJ1-2
D gene: NA
clone size: NA
CDR3 DNA: TGTGCCAGCAGCATTTACGGACGGGGAAACTATGGCTACACCTTC
CDR3 protein: CASSIYGRGNYGYTF

V gene: TRBV29-1
J gene: TRBJ2-4
D gene: TRBD1
clone size: NA
CDR3 DNA: TGCAGCGTTGAAGATCTTCCAGGGGGCATTCAGTACTTC
CDR3 protein: CSVEDLPGGIQYF

V gene: TRBV15
J gene: TRBJ1-2
D gene: NA
clone size: NA
CDR3 DNA: TGTGCCACCGGGCAAGACAGCTTGGGAAGCTACACCTTC
CDR3 protein: CATGQDSLGSYTF

V gene: TRBV5-6
J gene: TRBJ1-1
D gene: NA
clone size: NA
CDR3 DNA: TGTGCCAGCAGATCGGGGCCCACTGCAGGGCCTGCTTTCTTT
CDR3 protein: CASRSGPTAGPAFF

V gene: TRBV28
J gene: TRBJ2-2
D gene: NA
clone size: NA
CDR3 DNA: TGTGCCAGCAACCCCCCGACAGGTTCAGCTTCTGGGCTGTTTTTT
CDR3 protein: CASNPPTGSASGLFF

V gene: TRBV5-1
J gene: TRBJ2-1
D gene: NA
clone size: NA
CDR3 DNA: TGCGCCAGCAGCTTGGGGGGTAGTGACGAGCAGTTCTTC
CDR3 protein: CASSLGGSDEQFF

V gene: TRBV28
J gene: TRBJ2-7
D gene: NA
clone size: NA
CDR3 DNA: TGTGCCAGCGGCTCGTACGAGCAGTACTTC
CDR3 protein: CASGSYEQYF

V gene: TRBV7-8
J gene: TRBJ1-2
D gene: NA
clone size: NA
CDR3 DNA: TGTGCCAGCAGCTTAGGGGACACTAACTATGGCTACACCTTC
CDR3 protein: CASSLGDTNYGYTF

V gene: TRBV7-8
J gene: TRBJ1-2
D gene: NA
clone size: NA
CDR3 DNA: TGTGCCAGCAGTCCACTGGTTACAGGGTCTAACTATGGCTACACCTTC
CDR3 protein: CASSPLVTGSNYGYTF

V gene: TRBV27
J gene: TRBJ2-3
D gene: NA
clone size: few
CDR3 DNA: TGTGCCAGCAGTTTATCGACTATCCCTGATACGCAGTATTTT
CDR3 protein: CASSLSTIPDTQYF

V gene: TRBV6-5
J gene: TRBJ2-6
D gene: NA
clone size: NA
CDR3 DNA: TGTGCCAGCAATTGGGCTCCTGGGGCCAACGTCCTGACTTTC
CDR3 protein: CASNWAPGANVLTF

V gene: TRBV18
J gene: TRBJ1-5
D gene: NA
clone size: NA
CDR3 DNA: TGTGCCAGCTCACCAGGGGGACGTATCAATCAGCCCCAGCATTTT
CDR3 protein: CASSPGGRINQPQHF

V gene: TRBV19
J gene: TRBJ1-6
D gene: NA
clone size: NA
CDR3 DNA: TGTGCCAGTAGTATCAATCAGGGAATGCGCAATTCACCCCTCCACTTT
CDR3 protein: CASSINQGMRNSPLHF

V gene: TRBV29-1
J gene: TRBJ2-3
D gene: TRBD2
clone size: NA
CDR3 DNA: TGCAGCGTTGTCTCGCGGGAGAGGGTCACAGATACGCAGTATTTT
CDR3 protein: CSVVSRERVTDTQYF

V gene: TRBV29-1
J gene: TRBJ2-7
D gene: TRBD2
clone size: NA
CDR3 DNA: TGCAGCGTTGTGCAGCGGGAGAGAGGCGAGCAGTACTTC
CDR3 protein: CSVVQRERGEQYF

V gene: TRBV15
J gene: TRBJ2-1
D gene: TRBD2
clone size: NA
CDR3 DNA: TGTGCCACCAGCCGACTAGCGGGGTACAATGAGCAGTTCTTC
CDR3 protein: CATSRLAGYNEQFF

V gene: TRBV5-1
J gene: TRBJ2-1
D gene: TRBD2
clone size: NA
CDR3 DNA: TGCGCCAGCAGCTCGGGACTAGCGGGGACCTTTGAGCAGTTCTTC
CDR3 protein: CASSSGLAGTFEQFF

V gene: TRBV4-3
J gene: TRBJ1-4
D gene: TRBD1
clone size: NA
CDR3 DNA: TGCGCCAGCAGCCAAGAGGGAACCGGGACAGGAGGTGAAAAACTGTTTTTT
CDR3 protein: CASSQEGTGTGGEKLFF

V gene: TRBV5-1
J gene: TRBJ1-1
D gene: NA
clone size: NA
CDR3 DNA: TGCGCCAGCAGCTTTGCAGGGAACACTGAAGCTTTCTTT
CDR3 protein: CASSFAGNTEAFF